This TCR beta chain was retrieved from a study of blood T cell repertoires in COVID-19 (TCRdb year 2020). Looking at the study overall: Collaborator samples came from the United States, Italy and Spain and covered acute and convalescent phases of COVID-19. A de-identified subject ID, COVID-19 status, age in years and sex were almost always included in the sample metadata. Subjects who had been exposed to COVID-19, were actively infected with it, or had recovered from it provided the deeply sampled blood TCRbeta repertoires that made up the dataset. The samples were drawn from two sources: the first 160 participants of the ongoing ImmuneRACE study, and approximately 1,300 subjects contributed by 6 global collaborators. Where HLA class I and class II types were available, the types were taken from metadata supplied by the sample provider, not from assay-based typing. The repertoires were made available in a free public database intended to serve as a resource for research on the immune response to SARS-CoV-2. The material from the prospective study consisted of cDNA or gDNA derived from T cells, B-cell-depleted T cells, or PBMCs.

The immunoSEQ Assay, a bias-controlled multiplex PCR, was used to amplify TCRbeta CDR3 regions from genomic DNA. The paper's processing steps were these. Nucleated cell counts per sample were estimated from amplification of reference gene primers within the assay. To quantify the absolute abundance of each unique TCRbeta CDR3 rearrangement, sequence reads were collapsed and filtered. For each sample, productive Simpson clonality was calculated as the square root of Simpson's diversity index across productive rearrangements. In its TCRdb copy, this immuneACCESS table keeps in-frame sequences only and misses some clones. Where compared with another copy, unresolved V genes explain less than half of these, and the others have no known cause. Clonal size and the V and J genes are those of that table, whereas D and trimming came from the DNA. Present in this sample are 150,000 to 170,000 clones, about 85% of which were seen just once. Roughly 8.3% of the sample belongs to the ten largest clones.

The full study reports these points: The amount of clinical and demographic metadata varied by source and participant and was provided uncurated.

One collaborating source in Seattle enrolled patients during active infection and followed them longitudinally through the course of disease. Each collaborating institution followed its own protocols to collect whole blood in K2EDTA tubes. For TCRbeta analysis, collaborators shipped samples in one of three forms: frozen whole blood, isolated PBMCs, or DNA extracted from either of those sample types. The CDR3 numbers 15 residues from cysteine through phenylalanine. Kept here is only the CDR3 DNA, which spans 45 bases and is read in frame from base 1. The germline V gene yields SGHRS for CDR1 and YFSETQ for CDR2. V drops 5 bases and J drops 0 bases, leaving 11 bases in between. Regarding this clone: What antigen it recognizes has not been identified. Qualities for individual bases were not recorded, and no much larger clone is one base off.

Here the chain combines TRBV5-1 and TRBJ2-2; the D gene is possibly TRBD1, with 5 bases matching. The source material was peripheral blood. The clonotype comes from a woman in her sixties or seventies with COVID-19, enrolled during active disease. The CDR3 region reads CASRQGTANTGELFF. The sequenced DNA: TGCGCCAGCAGGCAGGGAACTGCGAACACCGGGGAGCTGTTTTTT.